This T cell receptor (beta chain) was sequenced in a study of identical twins. TCRdb recomputed calls from the 5' RACE reads with MiXCR, one row per CDR3 protein. The sample lists around 650,000 distinct CDR3 sequences; just over 7% were seen once. This clonotype was observed many times. CDR3 length: 16 amino acids. V trimming: 0 bases; J trimming: 9 bases; junction bases outside the gene matches: 6. Germline V lookup: CDR1 SGHRS, CDR2 YFSETQ. These data were also filed under a second study, of yellow fever vaccine responses in identical twins.

The gene calls are TRBV5-1 and TRBJ1-6, with TRBD1 identical over 10 bases. The sequence came from a woman aged 18 to 35 in good health. The specimen was PBMCs. CDR3 nucleotide sequence: TGCGCCAGCAGCTTGGCCCCGAGGACAGGGGGTTCACCCCTCCACTTT. It codes for CASSLAPRTGGSPLHF.